The rows below give T cell receptor beta chains drawn from one sample of a study of T cell responses to AZD1222 COVID-19 vaccine. Repertoires were generated with immunoSEQ multiplex PCR, while TCRdb's copy carries only in-frame clones and drops some. The data show 100,000 to 150,000 clones, roughly 93% seen once. This sample comprised peripheral blood, obtained on day 0 of AZD1222 vaccination. These receptors originate from an adult in good health. CDR3s include the opening cysteine and the closing phenylalanine or tryptophan. The D gene is left open where the match is weak. Clone size appears in some rows only: once, few, many, or a class for an expanded clone.

TGTGCCAGCAGTTCAGCTGGAAGAAACACCATATATTTT	CASSSAGRNTIYF	TRBV12-3/TRBV12-4	TRBJ1-3	NA	NA
TGTGCCAGCAGCTTCGACGGAGGGATGGCGAATGAGCAGTTCTTC	CASSFDGGMANEQFF	TRBV7-2	TRBJ2-1	NA	NA
TGCGCCAGCAGCTTGGGTGGGGCTCTCTCTGGGGCCAACGTCCTGACTTTC	CASSLGGALSGANVLTF	TRBV5-1	TRBJ2-6	once	NA
TGTGCCTGGAGTGTAGACAGGGAAGCTTTCTTT	CAWSVDREAFF	TRBV30	TRBJ1-1	NA	NA
TGTGCCAGCGGAACTTTGGGACTAGCGGGTTCCTACGAGCAGTACTTC	CASGTLGLAGSYEQYF	TRBV27	TRBJ2-7	NA	TRBD2
TGTGCCAGCAGCTTGGGGAGGGGGACCTACGAGCAGTACTTC	CASSLGRGTYEQYF	TRBV11-2	TRBJ2-7	NA	NA
TGTGCCAGTTGGGGACAGCCCTCTAATTCACCCCTCCACTTT	CASWGQPSNSPLHF	TRBV28	TRBJ1-6	NA	TRBD1
TGTGCCAGCAGTTCTACAGGGGTCTACAACTATGGCTACACCTTC	CASSSTGVYNYGYTF	TRBV5-4	TRBJ1-2	NA	TRBD1
TGCGCCAGCAGCTTGGGCTCCCCGGGACAGGGAGGTTCCGAGCAGTACTTC	CASSLGSPGQGGSEQYF	TRBV5-1	TRBJ2-7	once	TRBD1
TGTGCCAGCAGTCGGACGTTTACCTACGAGCAGTACTTC	CASSRTFTYEQYF	TRBV28	TRBJ2-7	NA	NA